This T cell receptor (beta chain) comes out of a study of blood T cells in healthy people across ages. Study-level results: The unsorted PBMCs prevented any conclusive comparison of naive versus antigen-experienced cells. Among long-lived donors, naive CD4+ cells were more numerous and diversity higher than in aged donors. No one knew whether donors had CMV, which possibly confounded expanded clonotype changes.

The ends were cut back, 4 bases at V and 13 bases at J, with 14 bases in the middle. The CDR3 has 12 residues. Germline V CDR1 and CDR2: SGHAT, FQNNGV. Using a J-beta primer mix together with a sample-barcoded 5' primer, a second PCR was run for roughly 7 to 11 cycles. TCRdb reprocessed the 5' RACE reads via MiXCR and lists one record per CDR3 protein. The table has about 1.4 million distinct CDR3 sequences, approximately 59% seen once. This clonotype was found a few times. The antigen remains unidentified. The J gene is TRBJ2-4, the V gene TRBV11-2; TRBD2 is a possible D gene (5 bases). Sample: blood. The TCR comes from a man aged 18 to 35 in good health. The CDR3 sequence: CASSSDSWSQYF. The CDR3 DNA follows: TGTGCCAGCAGCTCGGACTCATGGTCGCAGTACTTC.